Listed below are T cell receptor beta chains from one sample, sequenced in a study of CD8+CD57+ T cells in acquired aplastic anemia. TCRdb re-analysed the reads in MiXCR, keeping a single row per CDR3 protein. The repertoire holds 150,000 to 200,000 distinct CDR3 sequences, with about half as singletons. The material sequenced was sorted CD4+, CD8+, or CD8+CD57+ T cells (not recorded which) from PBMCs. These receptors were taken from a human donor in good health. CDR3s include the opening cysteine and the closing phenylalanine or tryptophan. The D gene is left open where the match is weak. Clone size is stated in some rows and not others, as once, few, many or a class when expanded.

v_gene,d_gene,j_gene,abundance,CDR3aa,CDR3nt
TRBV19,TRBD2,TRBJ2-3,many,CASSSGAGLHTQYF,TGTGCCAGTAGTTCGGGAGCGGGACTGCATACGCAGTATTTT
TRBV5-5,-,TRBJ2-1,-,CASSQGSEQFF,TGTGCCAGCAGCCAGGGTAGTGAGCAGTTCTTC
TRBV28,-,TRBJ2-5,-,CASRPTGTQETQYF,TGTGCCAGCAGACCTACCGGGACTCAAGAGACCCAGTACTTC
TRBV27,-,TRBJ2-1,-,CASVGRGWGPSYNEQFF,TGTGCCAGCGTAGGGCGAGGTTGGGGCCCCTCCTACAATGAGCAGTTCTTC
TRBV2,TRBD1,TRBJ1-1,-,CASTQTGANTEAFF,TGTGCCAGCACCCAGACAGGGGCGAACACTGAAGCTTTCTTT
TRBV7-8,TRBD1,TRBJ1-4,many,CASSSLKTGDEKLFF,TGTGCCAGCAGCTCGTTAAAGACAGGGGACGAAAAACTGTTTTTT
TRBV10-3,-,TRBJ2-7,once,CAIRLANEQYF,TGTGCCATCAGACTAGCTAACGAGCAGTACTTC
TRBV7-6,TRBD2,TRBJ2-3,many,CASSLLAGEITDTQYF,TGTGCCAGCAGCTTATTGGCGGGGGAGATCACAGATACGCAGTATTTT
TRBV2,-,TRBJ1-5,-,CASLGGAGGNQPQHF,TGTGCCAGCCTTGGGGGGGCGGGTGGCAATCAGCCCCAGCATTTT
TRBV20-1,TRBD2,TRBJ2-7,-,CSARGSGRAGYEQYF,TGCAGTGCTAGAGGCAGCGGGAGGGCCGGGTACGAGCAGTACTTC
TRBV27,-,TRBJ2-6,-,CASSLSVRQGRGGGANVLTF,TGTGCCAGCAGTTTATCAGTCCGTCAGGGACGAGGGGGGGGGGCCAACGTCCTGACTTTC
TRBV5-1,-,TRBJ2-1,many,CASSLEGVVDEQFF,TGCGCCAGCAGCTTGGAAGGCGTTGTAGATGAGCAGTTCTTC
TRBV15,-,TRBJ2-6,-,CATSRDVSNVLTF,TGTGCCACCAGCAGAGATGTATCCAACGTCCTGACTTTC
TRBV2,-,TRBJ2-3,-,CASRIFPGTDTQYF,TGTGCCAGCCGAATCTTTCCTGGGACCGATACGCAGTATTTT
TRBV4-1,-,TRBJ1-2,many,CASSQVSDFYGYTF,TGCGCCAGCAGCCAAGTGAGCGACTTCTATGGCTACACCTTC
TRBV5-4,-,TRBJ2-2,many,CASSHRGGTGELFF,TGTGCCAGCAGTCACCGTGGTGGCACCGGGGAGCTGTTTTTT
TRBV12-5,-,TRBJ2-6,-,CSSGPGVRYSGANVLTF,TGTTCTAGTGGTCCAGGGGTCCGATACTCTGGGGCCAACGTCCTGACTTTC
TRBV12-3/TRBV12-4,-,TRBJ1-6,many,CASSLVAGNSPLHF,TGTGCCAGCAGTTTAGTGGCAGGGAATTCACCCCTCCACTTT
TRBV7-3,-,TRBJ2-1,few,CASSPGYAHEQFF,TGTGCCAGCAGCCCTGGGTACGCTCATGAGCAGTTCTTC
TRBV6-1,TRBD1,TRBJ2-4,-,CASSAHGTGQNIQYF,TGTGCCAGCAGTGCCCACGGGACAGGCCAAAACATTCAGTACTTC
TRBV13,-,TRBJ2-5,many,CASSRGGQGEREETQYF,TGTGCCAGCAGTAGAGGGGGGCAGGGGGAGAGGGAAGAGACCCAGTACTTC
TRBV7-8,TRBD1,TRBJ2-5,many,CASSPRDSPQETQYF,TGTGCCAGCAGCCCCCGGGACAGCCCCCAAGAGACCCAGTACTTC
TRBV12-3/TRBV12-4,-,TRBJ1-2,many,CASSPDSYYGYTF,TGTGCCAGCAGCCCGGACAGTTACTATGGCTACACCTTC
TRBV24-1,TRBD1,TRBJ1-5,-,CATQGADSNQPQHF,TGTGCCACACAGGGGGCGGATAGCAATCAGCCCCAGCATTTT
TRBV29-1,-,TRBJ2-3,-,CSVDVGSTDTQYF,TGCAGCGTTGACGTGGGGTCCACAGATACGCAGTATTTT
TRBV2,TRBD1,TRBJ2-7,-,CTSRTGASLEQHF,TGTACCAGCAGGACAGGGGCATCGCTCGAGCAGCACTTC
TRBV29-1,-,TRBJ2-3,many,CSVEDARSQTDTQYF,TGCAGCGTTGAAGATGCGCGATCCCAGACAGATACGCAGTATTTT
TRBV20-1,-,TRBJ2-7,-,CSASRESYEQYF,TGCAGTGCTAGCCGGGAGTCCTACGAGCAGTACTTC
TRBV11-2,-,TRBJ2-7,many,CASSSPDTSYEQYF,TGTGCCAGCAGCTCACCGGACACCTCCTACGAGCAGTACTTC
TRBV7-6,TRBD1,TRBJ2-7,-,CASSLGLDRVVLYF,TGTGCCAGCAGCTTAGGTCTCGACAGGGTGGTTCTGTACTTC
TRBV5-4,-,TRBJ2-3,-,CASSFGGPPNTDTQYF,TGTGCCAGCAGCTTCGGAGGGCCACCCAACACAGATACGCAGTATTTT
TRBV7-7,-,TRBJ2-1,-,CASSLWTGEGDEQFF,TGTGCCAGCAGCTTATGGACGGGGGAGGGGGATGAGCAGTTCTTC
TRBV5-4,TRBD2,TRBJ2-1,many,CASSLDTAGGDNEQFF,TGTGCCAGCAGCTTGGACACAGCGGGAGGTGACAATGAGCAGTTCTTC
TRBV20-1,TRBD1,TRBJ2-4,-,CSASTGAAKNIQYF,TGCAGTGCTTCTACAGGGGCGGCCAAAAACATTCAGTACTTC
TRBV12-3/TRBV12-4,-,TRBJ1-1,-,CASSPRTGGAEAFF,TGTGCCAGCAGCCCGAGGACGGGCGGTGCTGAAGCTTTCTTT
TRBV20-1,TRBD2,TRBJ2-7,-,CSTPPPTSVGYEQHF,TGCAGTACTCCGCCACCGACTAGCGTAGGCTACGAGCAGCACTTC
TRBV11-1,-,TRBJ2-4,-,CASSSPWAKNIQYF,TGTGCCAGCAGCTCCCCCTGGGCCAAAAACATTCAGTACTTC
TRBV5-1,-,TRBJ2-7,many,CASSFAGTNAYEQYF,TGCGCCAGCAGCTTCGCCGGGACAAATGCCTACGAGCAGTACTTC
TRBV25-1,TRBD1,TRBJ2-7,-,CASSERQGNDEQYF,TGTGCCAGCAGTGAACGACAGGGTAACGACGAGCAGTACTTC
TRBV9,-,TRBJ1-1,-,CASSVTPETEAFF,TGTGCCAGCAGCGTAACCCCTGAGACTGAAGCTTTCTTT
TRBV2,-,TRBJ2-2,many,CASSDPPGELFF,TGTGCCAGCAGTGATCCCCCCGGGGAGCTGTTTTTT
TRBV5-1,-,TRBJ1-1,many,CASSLIQNTEAFF,TGCGCCAGCAGCTTGATACAGAACACTGAAGCTTTCTTT
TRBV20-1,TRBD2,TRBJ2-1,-,CSATPGTSGYNEQFF,TGCAGTGCCACTCCCGGGACTAGCGGATACAATGAGCAGTTCTTC
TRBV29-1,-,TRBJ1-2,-,CSVERSGHSAF,TGCAGCGTTGAGAGGTCGGGACACAGTGCCTTC
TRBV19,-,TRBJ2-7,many,CASKGAAGGVNEQYF,TGTGCCAGTAAGGGGGCGGCGGGAGGTGTAAACGAGCAGTACTTC
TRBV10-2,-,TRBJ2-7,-,CASSYTGLRYEQYF,TGTGCCAGCAGTTACACGGGGCTTCGCTACGAGCAGTACTTC
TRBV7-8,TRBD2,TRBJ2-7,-,CASSHGTSGRAVYEQYF,TGTGCCAGCAGCCACGGGACTAGCGGGAGGGCCGTCTACGAGCAGTACTTC
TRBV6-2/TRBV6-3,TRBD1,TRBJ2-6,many,CASSSTGTGGMGGANVLTF,TGTGCCAGCAGTTCGACCGGGACAGGTGGTATGGGCGGGGCCAACGTCCTGACTTTC
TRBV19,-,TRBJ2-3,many,CAVGGQGARDTQYF,TGTGCCGTGGGGGGGCAGGGGGCGAGAGATACGCAGTATTTT
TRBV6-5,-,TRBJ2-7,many,CASSYSTRGGEQYF,TGTGCCAGCAGTTACTCGACCAGGGGGGGCGAGCAGTACTTC
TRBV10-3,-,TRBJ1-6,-,CAIGEESPLHF,TGTGCCATAGGGGAGGAATCACCCCTCCACTTT
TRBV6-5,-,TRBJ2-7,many,CASSYLGEQYF,TGTGCCAGCAGTTACCTTGGCGAGCAGTACTTC